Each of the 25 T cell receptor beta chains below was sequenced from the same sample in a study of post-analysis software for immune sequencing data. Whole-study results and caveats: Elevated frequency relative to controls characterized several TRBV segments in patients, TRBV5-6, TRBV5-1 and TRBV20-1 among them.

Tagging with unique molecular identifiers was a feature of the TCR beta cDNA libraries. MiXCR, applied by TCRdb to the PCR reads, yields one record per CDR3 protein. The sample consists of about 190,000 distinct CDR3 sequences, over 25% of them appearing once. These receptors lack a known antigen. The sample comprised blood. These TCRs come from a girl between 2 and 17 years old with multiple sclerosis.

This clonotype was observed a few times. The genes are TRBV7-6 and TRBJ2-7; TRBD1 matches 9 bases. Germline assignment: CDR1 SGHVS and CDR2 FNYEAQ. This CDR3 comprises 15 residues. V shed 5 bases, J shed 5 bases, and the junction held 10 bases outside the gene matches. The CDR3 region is CASSGGGTGFNEQYF. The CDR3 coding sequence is TGTGCCAGCAGCGGGGGGGGGACAGGGTTCAACGAGCAGTACTTC.

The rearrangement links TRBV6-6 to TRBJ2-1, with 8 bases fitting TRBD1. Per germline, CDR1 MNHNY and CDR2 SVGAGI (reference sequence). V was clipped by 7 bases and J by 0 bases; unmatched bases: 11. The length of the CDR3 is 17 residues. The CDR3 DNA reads TGTGCCAGCAAGGGCAGGGGGCCAACTAGCTCCTACAATGAGCAGTTCTTC. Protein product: CASKGRGPTSSYNEQFF.

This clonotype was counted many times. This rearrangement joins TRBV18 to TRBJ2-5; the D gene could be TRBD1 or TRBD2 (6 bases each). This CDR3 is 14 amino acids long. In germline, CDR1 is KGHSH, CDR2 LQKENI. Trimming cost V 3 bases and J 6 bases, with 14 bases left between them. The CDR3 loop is CASSPNGGAKTQYF. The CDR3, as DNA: TGTGCCAGCTCACCGAACGGGGGCGCGAAGACCCAGTACTTC.

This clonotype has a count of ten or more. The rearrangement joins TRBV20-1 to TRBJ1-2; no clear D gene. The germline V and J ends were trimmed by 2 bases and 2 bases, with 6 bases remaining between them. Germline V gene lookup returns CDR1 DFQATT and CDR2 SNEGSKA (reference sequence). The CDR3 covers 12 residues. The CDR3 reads CSARLTNYGYTF. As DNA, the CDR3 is TGCAGTGCTAGACTAACCAACTATGGCTACACCTTC.

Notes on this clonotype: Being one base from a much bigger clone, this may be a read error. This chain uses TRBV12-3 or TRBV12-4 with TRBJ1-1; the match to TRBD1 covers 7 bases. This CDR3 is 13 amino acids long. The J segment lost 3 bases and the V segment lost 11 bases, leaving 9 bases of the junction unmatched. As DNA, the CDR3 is TGTGCCCCAAAGGACAGGTTGGACACTGAAGCTTTCTTT. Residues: CAPKDRLDTEAFF.

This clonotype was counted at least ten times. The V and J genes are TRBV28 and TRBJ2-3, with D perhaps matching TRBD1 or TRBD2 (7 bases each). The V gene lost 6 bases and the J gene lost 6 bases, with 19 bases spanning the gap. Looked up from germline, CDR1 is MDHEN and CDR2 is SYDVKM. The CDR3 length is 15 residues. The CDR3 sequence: CASSVTGRALDTQYF. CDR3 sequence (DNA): TGTGCCAGCAGCGTGACAGGGAGGGCCCTGGATACGCAGTATTTT.

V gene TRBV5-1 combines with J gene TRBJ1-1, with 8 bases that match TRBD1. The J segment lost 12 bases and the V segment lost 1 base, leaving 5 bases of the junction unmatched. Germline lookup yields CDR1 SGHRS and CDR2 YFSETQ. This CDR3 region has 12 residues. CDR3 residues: CASSLQGQDTFF. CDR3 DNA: TGCGCCAGCAGCTTGCAGGGACAGGATACTTTCTTT.

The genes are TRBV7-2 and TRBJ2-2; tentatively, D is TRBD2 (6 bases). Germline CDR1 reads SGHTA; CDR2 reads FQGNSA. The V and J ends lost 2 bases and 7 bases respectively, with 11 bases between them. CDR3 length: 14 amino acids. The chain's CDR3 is CASSLQGGGGELFF. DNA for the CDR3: TGTGCCAGCAGCTTACAGGGAGGAGGCGGGGAGCTGTTTTTT.

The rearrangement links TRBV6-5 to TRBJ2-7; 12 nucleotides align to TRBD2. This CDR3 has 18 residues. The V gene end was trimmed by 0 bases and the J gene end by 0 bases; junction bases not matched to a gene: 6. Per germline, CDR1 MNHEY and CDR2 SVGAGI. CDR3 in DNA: TGTGCCAGCAGTTACTCGACTAGCGGGAGTTCCCACTCCTACGAGCAGTACTTC. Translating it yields CASSYSTSGSSHSYEQYF.

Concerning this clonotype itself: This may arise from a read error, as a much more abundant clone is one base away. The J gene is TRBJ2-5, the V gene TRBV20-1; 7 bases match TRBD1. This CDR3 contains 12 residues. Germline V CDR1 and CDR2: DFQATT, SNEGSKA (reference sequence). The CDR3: CSTRGQQETQYF. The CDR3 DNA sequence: TGCAGTACTAGGGGACAGCAAGAGACCCAGTACTTC.

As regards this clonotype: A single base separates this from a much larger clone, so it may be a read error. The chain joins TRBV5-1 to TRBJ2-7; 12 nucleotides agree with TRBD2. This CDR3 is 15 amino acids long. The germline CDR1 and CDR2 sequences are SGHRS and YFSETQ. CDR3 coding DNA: TGCGCCAACAGCTTGTGGACTAGCGGGAATAACGAGCAGTACTTC. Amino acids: CANSLWTSGNNEQYF. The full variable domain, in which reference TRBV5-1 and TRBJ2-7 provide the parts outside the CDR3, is KAGVTQTPRYLIKTRGQQVTLSCSPISGHRSVSWYQQTPGQGLQFLFEYFSETQRNKGNFPGRFSGRQFSNSRSEMNVSTLELGDSALYLCANSLWTSGNNEQYFGPGTRLTVT.

CDR3 in amino acids: CASSLRGRNYGYTF. As DNA, the CDR3 is TGTGCCAGCAGTTTAAGGGGGAGGAACTATGGCTACACCTTC. V is TRBV28 and J is TRBJ1-2; TRBD1 might be the D (6 bases). Germline-derived CDR1 and CDR2 are MDHEN and SYDVKM. V lost 2 bases, J lost 2 bases, and 9 bases lay in between. The CDR3 contains 14 residues.

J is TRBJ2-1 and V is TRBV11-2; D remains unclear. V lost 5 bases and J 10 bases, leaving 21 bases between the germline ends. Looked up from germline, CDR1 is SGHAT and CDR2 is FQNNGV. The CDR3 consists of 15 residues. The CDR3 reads CASSQAPRQGHEQFF. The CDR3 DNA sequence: TGTGCCAGCAGCCAGGCCCCCCGCCAAGGGCACGAGCAGTTCTTC.

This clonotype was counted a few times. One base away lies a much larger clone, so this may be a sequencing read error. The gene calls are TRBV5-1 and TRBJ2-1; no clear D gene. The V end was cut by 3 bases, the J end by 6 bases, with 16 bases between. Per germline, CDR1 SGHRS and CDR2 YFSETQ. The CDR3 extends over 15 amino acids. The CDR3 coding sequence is TGCGCCAGCAGCTGGCTAAGCCTTGGGGTCAATGAGCAGTTCTTC. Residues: CASSWLSLGVNEQFF.

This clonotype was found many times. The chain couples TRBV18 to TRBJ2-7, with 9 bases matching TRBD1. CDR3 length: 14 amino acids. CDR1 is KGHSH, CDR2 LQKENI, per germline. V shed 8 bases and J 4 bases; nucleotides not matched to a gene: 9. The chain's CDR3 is CASSPGQGIYEQYF. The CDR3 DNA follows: TGTGCCAGCAGTCCGGGACAGGGTATATACGAGCAGTACTTC.

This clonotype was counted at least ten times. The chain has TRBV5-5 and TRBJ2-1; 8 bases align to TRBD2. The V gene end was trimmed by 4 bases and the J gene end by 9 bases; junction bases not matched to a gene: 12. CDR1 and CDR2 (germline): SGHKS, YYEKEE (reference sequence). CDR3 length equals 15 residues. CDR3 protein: CASSTESGSYGEQFF. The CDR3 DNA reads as TGTGCCAGCAGCACGGAGAGCGGGAGTTACGGTGAGCAGTTCTTC.

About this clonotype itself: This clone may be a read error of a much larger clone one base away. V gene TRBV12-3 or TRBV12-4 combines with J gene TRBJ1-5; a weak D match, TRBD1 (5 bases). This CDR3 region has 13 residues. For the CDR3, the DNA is TGTGTCAGCAGTGGACAAATGTATCAGCCCCAGCATTTT. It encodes CVSSGQMYQPQHF.

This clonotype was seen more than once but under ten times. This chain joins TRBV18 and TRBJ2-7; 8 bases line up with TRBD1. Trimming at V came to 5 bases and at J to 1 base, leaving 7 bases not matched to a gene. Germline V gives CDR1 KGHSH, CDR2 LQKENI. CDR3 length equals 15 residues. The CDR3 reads CASSTGQGLSYEQYF. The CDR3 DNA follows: TGTGCCAGCTCAACCGGACAGGGTCTGTCCTACGAGCAGTACTTC.

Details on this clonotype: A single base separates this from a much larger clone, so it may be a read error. The CDR3 loop reads CGVGWGDASNEQFF. CDR3 coding DNA: TGCGGCGTTGGTTGGGGGGACGCCTCCAACGAGCAGTTCTTC. The rearrangement links TRBV29-1 to TRBJ2-1, with a possible D match to TRBD2 (6 bases). In germline, CDR1 is SQVTM, CDR2 ANQGSEA. This CDR3 is 14 amino acids long.

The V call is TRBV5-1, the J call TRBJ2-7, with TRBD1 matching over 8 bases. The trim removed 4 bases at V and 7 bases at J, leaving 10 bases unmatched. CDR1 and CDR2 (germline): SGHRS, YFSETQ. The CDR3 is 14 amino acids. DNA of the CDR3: TGCGCCAGCAGCCGCGGGACAGGCTCGGGGGAGCAGTACTTC. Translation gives CASSRGTGSGEQYF.

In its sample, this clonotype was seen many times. In DNA, the CDR3 is TGCAGCGTCAAGAGGACAGGCGAACAAGAGACCCAGTACTTC. Residues: CSVKRTGEQETQYF. The chain carries TRBV29-1 and TRBJ2-5, with 7 nucleotides matching TRBD1. Trimming took 6 bases from V and 2 from J; bases not matched to a gene: 9. The CDR3 sequence is 14 residues long. In germline, CDR1 is SQVTM, CDR2 ANQGSEA.

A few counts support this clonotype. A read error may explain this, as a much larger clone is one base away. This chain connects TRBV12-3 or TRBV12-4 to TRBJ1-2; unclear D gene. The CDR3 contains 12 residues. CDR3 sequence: CASGFTVYGYTF. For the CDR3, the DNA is TGTGCCAGCGGTTTCACTGTCTATGGCTACACCTTC.

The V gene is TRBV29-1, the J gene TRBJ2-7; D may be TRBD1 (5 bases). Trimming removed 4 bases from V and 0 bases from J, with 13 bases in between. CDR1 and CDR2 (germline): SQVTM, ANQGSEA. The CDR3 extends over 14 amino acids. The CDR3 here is CSVAGTGLSYEQYF. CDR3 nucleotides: TGCAGCGTTGCTGGTACAGGTCTCTCCTACGAGCAGTACTTC.

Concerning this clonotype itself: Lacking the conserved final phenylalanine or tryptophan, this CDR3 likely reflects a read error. CDR3 sequence reads: CASSLRGNEQFS. DNA of the CDR3: TGTGCCAGCAGTTTGCGAGGAAATGAGCAGTTCTCC. The chain has TRBV12-3 or TRBV12-4 and TRBJ2-1; D remains ambiguous. V gave up 3 bases and J gave up 7 bases, with 7 bases separating them. This CDR3 spans 12 amino acids.

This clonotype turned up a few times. CDR3 bases: TGTGCCAGCGGCTTTGGCAGGGTCACTGAAGCTTTCTTT. Translation: CASGFGRVTEAFF. V and J are TRBV6-5 and TRBJ1-1; the D gene is possibly TRBD1 (5 bases). The CDR3 is 13 residues long. Trimming pared 8 bases from V and 4 bases from J, leaving 14 bases between. Germline CDR1 and CDR2: MNHEY and SVGAGI.